A few counts support the clone carrying this T cell receptor beta chain. The antigen is not known. This entry comes from a study of T cells after yellow fever vaccination. Study overall: When fractions had low cell numbers, they were prepared with SMART-Seq v4 Ultra Low Input. The study, taken as a whole, reports: Once the booster was given, most primary-vaccination clones reappeared, at 95% to 97% for CD4 and more than 85% for CD8. CD4 and CD8 compartments shared a small share of clonotypes.

From germline, CDR1 is MDHEN and CDR2 SYDVKM. Trimming pared 7 bases from V and 3 bases from J, leaving 3 bases between. This CDR3 comprises 11 residues. A universal primer site and UMIs were added as TCR cDNA was made by 5'RACE template switching. A single record per CDR3 protein comes from TCRdb applying MiXCR to the 5' RACE reads. The sample has 300,000 to 400,000 distinct CDR3 sequences; 8.7% are singletons. The genes are TRBV28 and TRBJ2-2; no definite D call. This specimen was PBMCs, taken on the day of the first yellow fever vaccination. This receptor was obtained from a man between 18 and 29 years old who received the YFV17D yellow fever vaccine. The CDR3 is CASKDTGELFF. The CDR3 DNA reads as TGTGCCAGCAAGGACACCGGGGAGCTGTTTTTT.